What follows are 13 T cell receptor beta chains derived from one specimen sequenced in a study of vaccination effects on CD4 cells after COVID-19. A 10-day culture period preceded the isolation of CD4+ T cells. All study participants received two doses of BNT162b2 or mRNA-1273 vaccine. Their antigens remain unidentified. Measured with immunoSEQ multiplex PCR; TCRdb has only the in-frame clones, and not every one. The profile shows around 47,000 clones, more than 65% of them singletons. This sample comprised CD4+ T cells from PBMCs cultured without peptide, obtained after COVID-19 vaccination. These receptors all stem from a human donor who received a COVID-19 vaccine.

The V and J genes are TRBV27 and TRBJ1-1; 11 nucleotides align to TRBD1. The CDR3 length is 15 residues. The V and J ends lost 7 bases and 11 bases, in that order; junction bases with no gene match: 15. Germline loops: CDR1 MNHEY, CDR2 SMNVEV (reference sequence). CDR3 loop: CASILPGQGGLRAFF. The CDR3 nucleotides are TGTGCCAGCATCCTTCCGGGACAGGGGGGTTTAAGGGCTTTCTTT.

The CDR3 bases are TGTGCCAGAAGGGACAGGGTAACCGGGGAGCTGTTTTTT. Residues: CARRDRVTGELFF. This chain links TRBV21-1 with TRBJ2-2; the D call TRBD1 from the table was never checked on the DNA. TRBV21-1 is shown as a pseudogene. This CDR3 is 13 amino acids long.

This clone was seen a few times. V and J are TRBV29-1 and TRBJ1-4; tentative D call: TRBD1 (6 bases). The ends were cut back, 6 bases at V and 8 bases at J, with 10 bases in the middle. Germline CDR1 is SQVTM and CDR2 is ANQGSEA. There are 11 residues in the CDR3. The CDR3 spells CSVDTGEKLFF. CDR3 bases: TGCAGCGTAGACACAGGGGAAAAACTGTTTTTT.

The genes are TRBV10-3 and TRBJ2-3; 8 positions match TRBD2. Looked up from germline, CDR1 is ENHRY and CDR2 is SYGVKD. V gave up 6 bases and J gave up 6 bases; unmatched junction bases: 11. The CDR3 totals 15 residues. Here the CDR3 reads CAISERGSSGDTQYF. In DNA, the CDR3 is TGTGCCATCAGCGAGCGGGGGAGCTCAGGGGATACGCAGTATTTT.

The chain uses TRBV14 and TRBJ2-7, with 11 bases lining up with TRBD1. The CDR3 contains 15 residues. The V gene's germline CDR1 is SGHDN and CDR2 FVKESK. Unmatched junction bases numbered 6, after V lost 2 bases and J lost 6 bases. The CDR3 sequence is CASSQTGTGGSEQYF. The CDR3 DNA follows: TGTGCCAGCAGCCAAACCGGGACAGGGGGGTCCGAGCAGTACTTC.

V usage is TRBV5-1 and J usage is TRBJ2-3; perhaps TRBD2 as D (5 bases). With 0 bases removed from V and 0 bases from J, the gap between germline ends came to 11 bases. The CDR3 has 16 residues. Germline V gives CDR1 SGHRS, CDR2 YFSETQ. The DNA of the CDR3 is TGCGCCAGCAGCTTGGATCCTCGGGGAAGCACAGATACGCAGTATTTT. It yields the protein CASSLDPRGSTDTQYF.

V usage is TRBV11-2 and J usage is TRBJ2-2, with 8 bases that match TRBD2. The CDR3 loop spans 15 amino acids. Germline CDR1 reads SGHAT; CDR2 reads FQNNGV. V was pared by 5 bases and J by 3 bases, with 5 bases of the junction left unmatched. The DNA for the CDR3 is TGTGCCAGCAGCCTCGGGACTAGTTACACCGGGGAGCTGTTTTTT. Its protein is CASSLGTSYTGELFF.

Here the CDR3 reads CASSSTAAYEQYF. DNA of the CDR3: TGTGCCAGCAGCTCGACGGCGGCCTACGAGCAGTACTTC. The rearrangement links TRBV3-1 (or the pseudogene TRBV3-2) to TRBJ2-7, with unresolved D. This CDR3 region has 13 residues. Trimming shortened V by 5 bases and J by 2 bases, and 10 bases separated the two germline ends. The germline gives CDR1 LGHDT, CDR2 YNNKEL (reference sequence).

The chain joins TRBV6-1 to TRBJ1-1; TRBD1 is a possible D gene (6 bases). CDR3 length equals 16 residues. The V gene lost 3 bases and the J gene lost 0 bases, with 14 bases spanning the gap. Germline CDR1 reads MNHNS; CDR2 reads SASEGT. The CDR3 DNA follows: TGTGCCAGCAGTGAGTTCGCGGGACACCTGAACACTGAAGCTTTCTTT. It yields the protein CASSEFAGHLNTEAFF.

The chain joins TRBV19 to TRBJ2-6; perhaps TRBD1 as D (6 bases). CDR1 and CDR2 from the germline V gene are LNHDA and SQIVND (reference sequence). The CDR3 runs to 17 residues. V shed 3 bases and J shed 0 bases, with 12 bases lying between them. The CDR3 spells CASSIQGQSSGANVLTF. The CDR3 DNA sequence: TGTGCCAGTAGTATTCAGGGGCAGAGCTCTGGGGCCAACGTCCTGACTTTC.

In this sample, this clone turned up once. V and J are TRBV5-1 and TRBJ2-3; D may be TRBD2 (6 bases). CDR1 is SGHRS, CDR2 YFSETQ, per germline. V gave up 4 bases and J gave up 0 bases, with 12 bases separating them. There are 15 residues in the CDR3. In DNA, the CDR3 is TGCGCCAGCAGCATGACCAGCGGGAGCACAGATACGCAGTATTTT. Amino acid sequence: CASSMTSGSTDTQYF.

The rearrangement links TRBV21-1 to TRBJ2-7; the table names TRBD2, a call not compared with the DNA. TRBV21-1 is noted as a pseudogene. CDR3 length: 19 amino acids. The chain's CDR3 is CASSNCPGRGCFGSHEQYF. The CDR3 nucleotides read TGTGCCAGCAGCAACTGCCCAGGTCGGGGATGTTTCGGGTCGCACGAGCAGTACTTC.

The chain carries TRBV19 and TRBJ1-2, with 9 bases that match TRBD1. CDR1 is LNHDA, CDR2 SQIVND, per germline (reference sequence). This CDR3 region has 14 residues. With 6 bases clipped from V and 8 bases from J, the junction kept 10 bases outside the gene matches. The CDR3 DNA reads as TGTGCCAGTAGCCCGGCCGGGACAGGGAAAGGCTACACCTTC. Its translation is CASSPAGTGKGYTF.